A selection of T cell receptor beta chains follows, all from one sample in a study of cytomegalovirus exposure and HLA in healthy donors. Data came from immunoSEQ multiplex PCR; TCRdb stores just in-frame clones and leaves some out. Here the sample spans 150,000 to 200,000 clones, around 73% being singletons. Sequencing input: PBMCs. The receptors were sampled from a woman younger than 30 in good health and CMV-seropositive. The CDR3 runs from the conserved cysteine through the conserved F or W. The D gene is left open where the match is weak. Some rows mark clone size as missing; the rest say once, few, many or name a class of expanded clone.

clone_size j_call d_call v_call cdr3_aa cdr3_nt
few TRBJ2-5 TRBD2 TRBV4-2 CASSQDRGGQETQYF TGTGCCAGCAGCCAAGATCGGGGGGGCCAAGAGACCCAGTACTTC
few TRBJ1-2 NA TRBV5-4 CASSLRDYGYTF TGTGCCAGCAGCTTGCGGGATTATGGCTACACCTTC
NA TRBJ2-3 TRBD2 TRBV6-1 CASSEAVGREYTQYF TGTGCCAGCAGTGAAGCGGTCGGGAGGGAGTATACGCAGTATTTT
NA TRBJ2-7 TRBD1 TRBV6-5 CASTAGQGTYEQYF TGTGCCAGCACCGCGGGACAGGGGACCTACGAGCAGTACTTC
NA TRBJ1-2 TRBD1 TRBV29-1 CSVGAGTDVGVGGYTF TGCAGCGTTGGCGCCGGGACAGACGTCGGTGTAGGAGGCTACACCTTC
once TRBJ2-2 TRBD1 TRBV7-9 CASQQLGQGDFENTGELFF TGTGCCAGCCAGCAGTTAGGACAGGGGGATTTTGAGAACACCGGGGAGCTGTTTTTT
NA TRBJ2-3 TRBD2 TRBV7-2 CASSLGGGGPGDTQYF TGTGCCAGCAGCTTAGGCGGCGGGGGGCCGGGAGATACGCAGTATTTT
NA TRBJ2-3 TRBD2 TRBV12-5 CASGLERGSTDTQYF TGTGCTAGTGGTTTGGAGCGGGGGTCCACAGATACGCAGTATTTT
NA TRBJ2-7 TRBD2 TRBV5-4 CASSSRRAGGEQYF TGTGCCAGCAGCTCCCGCCGTGCGGGGGGAGAGCAGTACTTC
NA TRBJ2-7 NA TRBV7-9 CASSRDSAHYEQYF TGTGCCAGCAGCCGGGACTCCGCCCACTACGAGCAGTACTTC
NA TRBJ2-7 TRBD2 TRBV6-5 CAIAGGGGFDEQYF TGTGCCATCGCGGGGGGCGGGGGGTTCGACGAGCAGTACTTC
once TRBJ2-3 NA TRBV4-2 CASSPNYGISTDTQYF TGTGCCAGCAGCCCGAATTACGGGATCAGCACAGATACGCAGTATTTT
NA TRBJ1-2 TRBD1 TRBV13 CASSPRQGLGYTF TGTGCCAGCAGCCCCCGACAGGGCCTGGGCTACACCTTC
NA TRBJ1-2 TRBD1 TRBV14 CASSPDRGRPYGYTF TGTGCCAGCAGCCCGGACAGGGGGCGACCTTATGGCTACACCTTC
NA TRBJ2-1 TRBD2 TRBV19 CASRISGGPPNEQFF TGTGCCAGTAGGATTAGCGGGGGGCCTCCCAATGAGCAGTTCTTC
NA TRBJ2-1 TRBD2 TRBV7-6 CASSLAGLAGDEQFF TGTGCCAGCAGCTTAGCAGGACTAGCTGGGGATGAGCAGTTCTTC
NA TRBJ1-1 TRBD1 TRBV15 CATSRPIDRDPNTEAFF TGTGCCACCAGCAGACCTATCGACAGGGACCCGAACACTGAAGCTTTCTTT
NA TRBJ1-3 TRBD1 TRBV5-1 CASSSRDRASGNTVYF TGCGCCAGCAGCTCCCGGGACAGGGCCTCTGGAAACACCGTATATTTT
few TRBJ1-1 TRBD1 TRBV9 CASSEFGQGNTEAFF TGTGCCAGCAGCGAATTTGGACAGGGGAACACTGAAGCTTTCTTT
NA TRBJ1-1 NA TRBV6-5 CASSYSRLYTEAFF TGTGCCAGCAGTTACTCGAGGCTCTACACTGAAGCTTTCTTT
NA TRBJ2-3 TRBD2 TRBV18 CASSVTSGGSPDTQYF TGTGCCAGCTCAGTGACTAGCGGGGGGTCGCCGGATACGCAGTATTTT
NA TRBJ1-1 TRBD1 TRBV5-5 CASSQTGTGRRTEAFF TGTGCCAGCAGTCAAACCGGGACAGGGCGACGGACTGAAGCTTTCTTT
NA TRBJ2-7 NA TRBV9 CASSVEESYEQYF TGTGCCAGCAGCGTAGAGGAGTCCTACGAGCAGTACTTC
once TRBJ1-6 TRBD1 TRBV18 CASSPEGAGGSGNSPLHF TGTGCCAGCTCACCGGAAGGGGCAGGGGGAAGTGGAAATTCACCCCTCCACTTT
NA TRBJ2-3 NA TRBV5-1 CASLGAGALTDTQYF TGCGCCAGCCTGGGGGCGGGGGCCCTCACAGATACGCAGTATTTT
NA TRBJ2-7 NA TRBV21-1 CASIGTQYSSYEQYF TGTGCCAGCATTGGGACTCAATACAGCTCCTACGAGCAGTACTTC
NA TRBJ2-1 NA TRBV30 CAREGGGYEQFF TGTGCCAGGGAAGGGGGAGGGTATGAGCAGTTCTTC
NA TRBJ2-1 TRBD2 TRBV7-2 CASSPGTSNEQFF TGTGCCAGCAGCCCCGGGACTAGTAATGAGCAGTTCTTC
NA TRBJ2-7 NA TRBV4-1 CASSHNPGTSHYEQYF TGCGCCAGCAGCCACAATCCCGGGACATCTCACTACGAGCAGTACTTC
NA TRBJ2-5 TRBD2 TRBV11-1 CASSTGTGRGTSGKETQYF TGTGCCAGCAGCACGGGGACAGGGAGAGGGACTAGCGGTAAAGAGACCCAGTACTTC
few TRBJ2-5 TRBD2 TRBV10-3 CAISERGLESQETQYF TGTGCCATCAGTGAGAGGGGACTAGAATCCCAAGAGACCCAGTACTTC
NA TRBJ1-1 NA TRBV6-6 CASNPEGPMNTEAFF TGTGCCAGCAACCCGGAGGGGCCCATGAACACTGAAGCTTTCTTT
once TRBJ1-4 TRBD1 TRBV30 CAWSVTGVDEKLFF TGTGCCTGGAGCGTGACAGGGGTGGACGAAAAACTGTTTTTT
NA TRBJ2-7 TRBD2 TRBV18 CASSPGLAGGTYEQYF TGTGCCAGCTCACCCGGACTAGCGGGGGGGACCTACGAGCAGTACTTC
NA TRBJ2-3 TRBD2 TRBV5-6 CASSPRAGGSTDTQYF TGTGCCAGCAGCCCGCGGGCGGGGGGAAGCACAGATACGCAGTATTTT
NA TRBJ1-4 NA TRBV18 CASSPSLGGGEKLFF TGTGCCAGCTCACCCTCCCTGGGTGGCGGGGAAAAACTGTTTTTT
NA TRBJ1-1 TRBD1 TRBV28 CASRSHRLGQGWNTEAFF TGTGCCAGCAGGTCTCACCGGCTTGGACAGGGGTGGAACACTGAAGCTTTCTTT
NA TRBJ2-2 TRBD1 TRBV7-8 CASSRQGGNTGELFF TGTGCCAGCAGCAGACAGGGGGGGAACACCGGGGAGCTGTTTTTT
NA TRBJ2-5 TRBD1 TRBV4-3 CASSAGGQGIETQYF TGCGCCAGCAGCGCCGGGGGACAGGGTATCGAGACCCAGTACTTC
NA TRBJ2-1 TRBD1 TRBV11-2 CASSKDGTGDEQFF TGTGCCAGCAGCAAAGATGGGACAGGCGATGAGCAGTTCTTC
NA TRBJ2-2 TRBD1 TRBV6-6 CAVDTSDRANTGELFF TGTGCCGTTGACACCTCGGACAGGGCGAACACCGGGGAGCTGTTTTTT
few TRBJ2-1 NA TRBV10-3 CAISESGQTSSYNEQFF TGTGCCATCAGTGAGTCGGGGCAGACTAGCTCCTACAATGAGCAGTTCTTC
once TRBJ1-2 TRBD1 TRBV5-1 CASSLGGETGSGYTF TGCGCCAGCAGCTTGGGAGGGGAGACAGGGAGTGGCTACACCTTC
NA TRBJ2-5 TRBD1 TRBV9 CASSPGQGLGNQETQYF TGTGCCAGCAGCCCAGGACAGGGGCTGGGGAACCAAGAGACCCAGTACTTC
NA TRBJ2-3 TRBD2 TRBV13 CASSKGLAASTDTQYF TGTGCCAGCAGCAAGGGCCTAGCGGCCAGCACAGATACGCAGTATTTT
NA TRBJ1-1 TRBD1 TRBV29-1 CSVDRGLGNTEAFF TGCAGCGTTGACAGGGGGTTGGGGAACACTGAAGCTTTCTTT